A selection of T cell receptor beta chains follows, all from one sample in a study of human T cells and chemical hapten exposure. TCRdb recomputed calls from the RACE reads with MiXCR, one row per CDR3 protein. The sample holds approximately 50,000 distinct CDR3 sequences, 9.6% seen once. The material was whole blood, obtained in connection with sensitization to the hapten diphenylcyclopropenone (DPC). All receptors derive from a woman aged 25-40 years with alopecia areata. Some clones in this sample may be carry-over from other donors' samples. The CDR3 runs from the conserved cysteine through the conserved F or W. The D gene is left open where the match is weak. For some rows the clone size is stated as once, few or many, or as a class when expanded; others skip it.

d_call	clone_size	v_call	j_call	cdr3_nt	cdr3_aa
-	many	TRBV7-9	TRBJ2-7	TGTGCCAGCAGCCCGCAGTGGGGGGCGGACGAGCAGTACTTC	CASSPQWGADEQYF
TRBD1	-	TRBV12-3/TRBV12-4	TRBJ1-6	TGTGCCAGCAGTTTATCTAACAGGGGGCTTTCACCCCTCCACTTT	CASSLSNRGLSPLHF
-	few	TRBV11-3	TRBJ2-1	TGTGCCAGCAGCTTAATTTCTTTGAGTGAGCAGTTCTTC	CASSLISLSEQFF
-	few	TRBV20-1	TRBJ1-5	TGCAGTGCTGGACCGGGCAATCAGCCCCAGCATTTT	CSAGPGNQPQHF
-	few	TRBV27	TRBJ2-3	TGTGCCAGCAAGACTTTAGCGGTTAGCACAGATACGCAGTATTTT	CASKTLAVSTDTQYF
-	-	TRBV7-9	TRBJ1-4	TGTGCCAGCAGCTCCCTAGCCGGGCTGGGCGAAAAACTGTTTTTT	CASSSLAGLGEKLFF
TRBD1	-	TRBV5-1	TRBJ2-7	TGCGCCAGCAGCATGGGACAGGGGCCCCCCTCCTACGAGCAGTACTTC	CASSMGQGPPSYEQYF
-	few	TRBV20-1	TRBJ1-6	TGCAGTGCCGACAGCAGGTCGGGGCCCCTCCACTTT	CSADSRSGPLHF
-	many	TRBV10-3	TRBJ2-7	TGTGCCACATTACAAGCCCCCTACGAGCAGTACTTC	CATLQAPYEQYF
TRBD1	-	TRBV5-6	TRBJ1-5	TGTGCCAGCAGCTTGCGGGACAGACCAAATCAGCCCCAGCATTTT	CASSLRDRPNQPQHF
TRBD2	-	TRBV6-4	TRBJ2-3	TGTGCCAGCAGTGATTTAGCGGGGACCACAGATACGCAGTATTTT	CASSDLAGTTDTQYF
-	once	TRBV9	TRBJ1-4	TGTGCCAGCAGCCCCGAGGAGGGTAGAAGGGGAAAACTGTTTTTT	CASSPEEGRRGKLFF
-	many	TRBV7-2	TRBJ1-5	TGTGCCAGCAGCTTACAGGGAAGGTATCAGCCCCAGCATTTT	CASSLQGRYQPQHF
TRBD2	many	TRBV5-4	TRBJ2-3	TGTGCCAGCAGCTCCAGACTAGCGGGGGATCAGTATTTT	CASSSRLAGDQYF
-	-	TRBV7-9	TRBJ2-3	TGTGCCAGCAGCTTAGTACCAGGGGCCGACACAGATACGCAGTATTTT	CASSLVPGADTDTQYF
-	-	TRBV20-1	TRBJ1-3	TGCAGTGCCCAAGCCTGGGGGGGCGCGTCTGGAAACACCATATATTTT	CSAQAWGGASGNTIYF
-	few	TRBV6-5	TRBJ2-7	TGTGCCAGCGGCCCGCCAGGACGAACGTACGAGCAGTACTTC	CASGPPGRTYEQYF
-	-	TRBV20-1	TRBJ2-7	TGCAGTGCTTTCAGGACCGAGACCTACGAGCAGTACTTC	CSAFRTETYEQYF
TRBD2	-	TRBV4-1	TRBJ2-3	TGCGCCAGCAGCCAAGCTCATGTCGGGGGAGGGGATCCAGGAGATACGCAGTATTTT	CASSQAHVGGGDPGDTQYF
-	few	TRBV12-3/TRBV12-4	TRBJ1-2	TGTGCCAGCAGTTTCATCGATGGCTACACCTTC	CASSFIDGYTF
TRBD2	-	TRBV7-9	TRBJ2-6	TGTGCCAGCAGCCCAGCGGGGGGACGTTCTGGGGCCAACGTCCTGACTTTC	CASSPAGGRSGANVLTF
-	-	TRBV11-2	TRBJ2-3	TGTGCCAGCAGCTTAGGGGAGAATACGCAGTATTTT	CASSLGENTQYF
-	many	TRBV4-3	TRBJ1-5	TGCGCCAGCAGCCGAACAAATCTGGGCAATCAGCCCCAGCATTTT	CASSRTNLGNQPQHF
-	many	TRBV12-3/TRBV12-4	TRBJ2-1	TGTGCCAGCAGTTTTCCCCCCATGCAATCAAGACGGCAGTTCTTC	CASSFPPMQSRRQFF
-	many	TRBV20-1	TRBJ2-4	TGCAGTGCTAGAGATCCGGGACTAGCCAAAAACATTCAGTACTTC	CSARDPGLAKNIQYF
TRBD1	many	TRBV29-1	TRBJ2-2	TGCAGCGTTGGACAGGGGGCGGACACCGGGGAGCTGTTTTTT	CSVGQGADTGELFF
-	many	TRBV10-2	TRBJ1-1	TGCGCCAGCCAAAACCCAGGGTACACTGAAGCTTTCTTT	CASQNPGYTEAFF
-	many	TRBV6-5	TRBJ1-2	TGTGCCAGCAGTCAACGGACAGTCGGCTATGGCTACACCTTC	CASSQRTVGYGYTF
-	few	TRBV7-3	TRBJ2-3	TGTGCCCGCACAGATACGCAGTATTTT	CARTDTQYF
-	many	TRBV28	TRBJ1-1	TGTGCCAGCAGGACAACGGAGGGGGGTCGGAACACTGAAGCTTTCTTT	CASRTTEGGRNTEAFF
TRBD2	-	TRBV7-2	TRBJ2-7	TGTGCCAGCAGCAAGGACGGGCGGGGGTCCGAGCAGTACTTC	CASSKDGRGSEQYF
TRBD1	many	TRBV28	TRBJ2-7	TGTGCCAGCACCCTGGACAGGAGGACCTACGAGCAGTACTTC	CASTLDRRTYEQYF
TRBD1	-	TRBV7-2	TRBJ2-1	TGTGCCAGCAGCTTAGCCGGGACAGTTCAGGAGCAGTTCTTC	CASSLAGTVQEQFF
-	-	TRBV28	TRBJ2-7	TGTGCCAGCAGTCTACCCGCGGGGTGCTACGAGCAGTACTTC	CASSLPAGCYEQYF
-	-	TRBV5-8	TRBJ2-4	TGTGCCAGCAGCAGTCGGGACATTAAAATAGCCAAAAACATTCAGTACTTC	CASSSRDIKIAKNIQYF
-	-	TRBV28	TRBJ2-3	TGTGCCAGCAGTACGGTAGGGGTCCCTCGGGATACGCAGTATTTT	CASSTVGVPRDTQYF
TRBD2	few	TRBV6-2/TRBV6-3	TRBJ2-7	TGTGCCAGCAGTTACCCAGCGGGGAGCTCCTACGAGCAGTACTTC	CASSYPAGSSYEQYF
TRBD2	few	TRBV19	TRBJ2-5	TGTGCCAGTAGCCTTCCACCCGCCCTAGCGGGGAGACAAGAGACCCAGTACTTC	CASSLPPALAGRQETQYF
TRBD1	-	TRBV18	TRBJ2-7	TGTGCCAGCTCAACGTTCCGGGACAGGGGTTACGAGCAGTACTTC	CASSTFRDRGYEQYF
TRBD1	-	TRBV6-5	TRBJ2-7	TGTGCCAGCAGTTCAGGGGGTTCTACCTACGAGCAGTACTTC	CASSSGGSTYEQYF
-	few	TRBV28	TRBJ2-3	TGTGCCAGCAGTTTTTCTGGCGTTCGTTCTGGCACAGATACGCAGTATTTT	CASSFSGVRSGTDTQYF
-	many	TRBV12-3/TRBV12-4	TRBJ1-1	TGTGCCAGCAGTTTACGGGGAGGAGACACTGAAGCTTTCTTT	CASSLRGGDTEAFF
TRBD1	-	TRBV9	TRBJ2-7	TGTGCCAGCAGCGTATTCGGGACAGGGCTCAACGAGCAGTACTTC	CASSVFGTGLNEQYF
-	-	TRBV14	TRBJ2-4	TGTGCCAGCAGCCAAGCGCGGACTCCCTACAACATTCAGTACTTC	CASSQARTPYNIQYF
-	-	TRBV29-1	TRBJ2-5	TGCAACAGGTCCGGGGAGGACCAAGAGACCCAGTACTTC	CNRSGEDQETQYF
-	many	TRBV4-2	TRBJ1-2	TGTGCCAGCGTACAGGATATAAAATCGCCCTATGGCTACACCTTC	CASVQDIKSPYGYTF